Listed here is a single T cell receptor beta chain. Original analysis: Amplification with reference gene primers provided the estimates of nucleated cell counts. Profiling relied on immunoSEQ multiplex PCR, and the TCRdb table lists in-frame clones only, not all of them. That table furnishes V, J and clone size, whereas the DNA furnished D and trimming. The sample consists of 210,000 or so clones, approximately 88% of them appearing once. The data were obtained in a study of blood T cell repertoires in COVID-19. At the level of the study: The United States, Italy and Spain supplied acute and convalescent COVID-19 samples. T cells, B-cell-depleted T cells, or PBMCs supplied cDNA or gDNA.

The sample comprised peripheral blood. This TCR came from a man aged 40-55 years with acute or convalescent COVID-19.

The CDR3 loop is CASSLGLSYNEQFF. CDR3 in DNA: TGTGCCAGCAGTTTGGGGCTCTCCTACAATGAGCAGTTCTTC. The genes are TRBV27 and TRBJ2-1, with a weak D call TRBD1 (5 bases). The germline V gene encodes CDR1 MNHEY and CDR2 SMNVEV (reference sequence). The CDR3 runs to 14 residues. Deletions cut 3 bases from V and 0 bases from J, with 6 bases between.